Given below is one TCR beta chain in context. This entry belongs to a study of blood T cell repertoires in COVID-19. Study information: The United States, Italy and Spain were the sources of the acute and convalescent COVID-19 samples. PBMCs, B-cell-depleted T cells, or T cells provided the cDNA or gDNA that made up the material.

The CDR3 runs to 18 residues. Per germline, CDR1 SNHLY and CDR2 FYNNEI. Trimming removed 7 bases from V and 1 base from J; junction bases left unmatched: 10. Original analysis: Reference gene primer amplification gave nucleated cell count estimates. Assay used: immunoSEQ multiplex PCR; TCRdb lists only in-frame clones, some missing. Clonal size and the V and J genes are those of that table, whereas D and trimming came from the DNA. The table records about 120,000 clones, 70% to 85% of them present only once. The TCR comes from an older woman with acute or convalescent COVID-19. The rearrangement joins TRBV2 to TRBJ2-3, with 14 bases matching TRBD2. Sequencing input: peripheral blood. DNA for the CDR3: TGTGCCAGCAAACCAGGGACTAGCGGGGGATGGGGCACAGATACGCAGTATTTT. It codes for CASKPGTSGGWGTDTQYF.